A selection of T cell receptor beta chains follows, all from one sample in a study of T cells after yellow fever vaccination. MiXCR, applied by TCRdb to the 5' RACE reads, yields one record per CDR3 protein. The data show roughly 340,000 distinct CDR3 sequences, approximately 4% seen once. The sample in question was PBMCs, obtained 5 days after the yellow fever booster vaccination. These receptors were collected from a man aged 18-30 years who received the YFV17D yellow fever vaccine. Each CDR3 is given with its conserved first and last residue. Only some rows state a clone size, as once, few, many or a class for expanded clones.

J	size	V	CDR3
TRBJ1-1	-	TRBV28	CASLRGGTEAFF
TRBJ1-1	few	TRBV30	CAWSDASGRRFMNTEAFF
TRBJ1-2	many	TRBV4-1	CASSQDRQRPTEQANYGYTF
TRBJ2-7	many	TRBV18	CASSPELGQGAFPQLYEQYF
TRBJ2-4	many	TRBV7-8	CASSLSSWGAFSDIQYF
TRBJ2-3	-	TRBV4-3	CASGPGWGSDTQYF
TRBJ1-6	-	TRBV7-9	CATGTINSPLHF
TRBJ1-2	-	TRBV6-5	CASRSVARGYTF
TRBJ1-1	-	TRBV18	CASNAQGAGEAFF
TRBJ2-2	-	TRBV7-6	CASSLDGETGELFF
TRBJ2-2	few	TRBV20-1	CSASLAANTGELFF
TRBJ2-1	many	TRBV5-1	CASKDTSSYNEQFF
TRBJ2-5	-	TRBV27	CASSPFQGGTQYF
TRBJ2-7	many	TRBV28	CASSLRGGVSYEQYF
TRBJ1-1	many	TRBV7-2	CASSREAFIGTEAFF
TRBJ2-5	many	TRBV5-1	CASSFQGETQYF
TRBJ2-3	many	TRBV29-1	CSVGTGTGGTDTQYF
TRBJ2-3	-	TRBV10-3	CAISESVTSGATDTQYF
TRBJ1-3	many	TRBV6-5	CASSYSDRGNTIYF
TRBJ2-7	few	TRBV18	CASSPRGRSSYEQYF
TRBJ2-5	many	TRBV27	CASGPGGGETQYF
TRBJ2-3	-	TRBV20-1	CSARDLSGGAADTQYF
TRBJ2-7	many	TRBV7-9	CASSRGTVGYEQYF
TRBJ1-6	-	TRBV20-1	CSAKKGSPLHF
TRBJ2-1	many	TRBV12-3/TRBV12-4	CASDSGTSGLATYNEQFF
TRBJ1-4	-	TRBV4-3	CASSPANDEKLFF
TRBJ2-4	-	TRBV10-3	CAISGGTVRSKNIQYF